These 28 T cell receptor beta chains share one sample of origin, sequenced in a study of blood T cell repertoires in COVID-19. Produced via immunoSEQ multiplex PCR; TCRdb's table is partial and in-frame only. Here the sample spans some 80,000 clones, 65% to 90% being singletons. What was sequenced was peripheral blood. Every receptor here comes from a human donor in a cohort sampled during active COVID-19.

This clone appeared a few times. Distinct nucleotide sequences in the sample also encode this CDR3. The V and J genes are TRBV7-9 and TRBJ2-1; 7 bases align to TRBD1. Losses at the gene ends were 2 bases for V and 3 bases for J; bases not matched to a gene: 4. This CDR3 has 15 amino acids. Germline V lookup: CDR1 SEHNR, CDR2 FQNEAQ (reference sequence). The CDR3 sequence: CASSLTQGYYNEQFF. CDR3 nucleotides: TGTGCCAGCAGCTTAACACAGGGGTACTACAATGAGCAGTTCTTC.

The sample holds a few counts of this clone. The chain has TRBV9 and TRBJ2-2; 10 bases map to TRBD1. This CDR3 is built from 16 residues. V was clipped by 4 bases and J by 5 bases; unmatched bases: 8. The germline CDR1 and CDR2 sequences are SGDLS and YYNGEE. In nucleotides, the CDR3 is TGTGCCAGCAGCCCCGGGACAGGGGTGGGAACCGGGGAGCTGTTTTTT. This gives the protein CASSPGTGVGTGELFF. Based on the CDR3 plus reference TRBV9 and TRBJ2-2, the full variable domain is DSGVTQTPKHLITATGQRVTLRCSPRSGDLSVYWYQQSLDQGLQFLIQYYNGEERAKGNILERFSAQQFPDLHSELNLSSLELGDSALYFCASSPGTGVGTGELFFGEGSRLTVL.

V is TRBV30 and J is TRBJ1-1; no firm D call. Germline V gene lookup returns CDR1 GTSNPN and CDR2 SVGIG (reference sequence). V was cut by 3 bases and J by 6 bases, with 14 bases left in between. The length of the CDR3 is 13 residues. CDR3 region: CAWRARHLAEAFF. The CDR3 nucleotides read TGTGCCTGGAGGGCCCGTCATTTGGCTGAAGCTTTCTTT.

The genes are TRBV7-8 and TRBJ2-1, with a tentative D call TRBD2 (6 bases). V gave up 0 bases and J gave up 3 bases, with 9 bases separating them. CDR1 SGHVS and CDR2 FQNEAQ come from the germline V gene. CDR3 size: 15 residues. As DNA, the CDR3 is TGTGCCAGCAGCTTAGCAACCGGGGGCTACAATGAGCAGTTCTTC. Amino acids: CASSLATGGYNEQFF.

The table lists this clone with a count of one. CDR3 nucleotide sequence: TGTGCCAGCAGCCGCGGCGGCACCTACGAGCAGTACTTC. It is translated as CASSRGGTYEQYF. The rearrangement uses TRBV7-2 and TRBJ2-7; D ambiguous. With 5 bases removed from V and 2 bases from J, the gap between germline ends came to 10 bases. This CDR3 is 13 amino acids long. Per the germline V gene, CDR1 is SGHTA and CDR2 is FQGNSA.

The rearrangement links TRBV3-1 (or the pseudogene TRBV3-2) to TRBJ2-7; a possible D gene is TRBD2 (5 bases). Trimming took off 1 base at V and 6 bases at J, with 13 bases between the two ends. This CDR3 has 14 residues. In germline, CDR1 is LGHDT, CDR2 YNNKEL (reference sequence). In nucleotides, the CDR3 is TGTGCCAGCAGCCAAGTCTCTCCCCGGGGCGAGCAGTACTTC. It is translated as CASSQVSPRGEQYF.

J is TRBJ2-7 and V is TRBV18, with 10 bases identical to TRBD2. The CDR3 length is 15 residues. The junction had 6 bases not matched to a gene; V was cut back by 4 bases and J by 3 bases. CDR1 is KGHSH and CDR2 is LQKENI in the germline V gene. The CDR3 DNA is TGTGCCAGCTCACAATTGGGACTAGCGTTCTACGAGCAGTACTTC. Protein sequence: CASSQLGLAFYEQYF.

V and J are TRBV4-2 and TRBJ1-2; possible D gene TRBD1, 5 bases. With 0 bases removed from V and 5 bases from J, the gap between germline ends came to 10 bases. CDR3 length: 14 residues. Germline V gene sequence: CDR1 LGHNA, CDR2 YNFKEQ. The CDR3 coding sequence is TGTGCCAGCAGCCAAGAGGGCAGGGAATATGGCTACACCTTC. Amino acid sequence: CASSQEGREYGYTF.

V usage is TRBV6-5 and J usage is TRBJ1-5; no clear D. V lost 7 bases to trimming and J lost 5 bases, with 18 bases between them. The germline V gene encodes CDR1 MNHEY and CDR2 SVGAGI. The CDR3 covers 15 residues. The CDR3 here is CASKSGGPHDQPQHF. CDR3 coding DNA: TGTGCCAGCAAGAGTGGTGGGCCACACGATCAGCCCCAGCATTTT.

The chain is built from TRBV9 and TRBJ1-2, with D maybe TRBD1 (5 bases). The V gene's germline CDR1 is SGDLS and CDR2 YYNGEE. V lost 7 bases and J 4 bases, leaving 11 bases between the germline ends. The CDR3 sequence is 12 residues long. CDR3 DNA sequence: TGTGCCAGCGGTAGAGACAGCTATGGCTACACCTTC. Translated, it gives CASGRDSYGYTF.

This rearrangement joins TRBV27 to TRBJ1-4; unclear D gene. Trimming took off 5 bases at V and 10 bases at J, with 11 bases between the two ends. This CDR3 region has 12 residues. Germline V gives CDR1 MNHEY, CDR2 SMNVEV (reference sequence). The CDR3 loop is CASSTPRGKLFF. Written as DNA, the CDR3 is TGTGCCAGCAGTACCCCTCGCGGAAAACTGTTTTTT.

The chain combines TRBV2 with TRBJ2-5; D unresolved. Per the germline V gene, CDR1 is SNHLY and CDR2 is FYNNEI. The CDR3 contains 12 residues. Trimming cost V 6 bases and J 0 bases, with 5 bases left between them. The CDR3 nucleotides read TGTGCCAGCAGACAGAACCAAGAGACCCAGTACTTC. This codes for CASRQNQETQYF.

The gene calls are TRBV19 and TRBJ2-1; TRBD1 agrees at 11 bases. From germline, CDR1 is LNHDA and CDR2 SQIVND (reference sequence). This CDR3 spans 13 amino acids. The V gene end was trimmed by 10 bases and the J gene end by 9 bases; junction bases not matched to a gene: 8. CDR3 sequence reads: CATRDRGNPEQFF. DNA for the CDR3: TGTGCCACCCGGGACAGGGGGAATCCTGAGCAGTTCTTC.

The genes are TRBV7-9 and TRBJ1-1; 11 bases line up with TRBD1. The CDR3 extends over 17 amino acids. V gave up 5 bases and J gave up 4 bases; unmatched junction bases: 12. Germline assignment: CDR1 SEHNR and CDR2 FQNEAQ (reference sequence). The CDR3 bases are TGTGCCAGCAGCCCCAGGGTTTTGGGGACAGGGGGCACTGAAGCTTTCTTT. Amino acids: CASSPRVLGTGGTEAFF.

The chain uses TRBV6-5 and TRBJ1-5; TRBD1 might be the D (6 bases). The germline V gene encodes CDR1 MNHEY and CDR2 SVGAGI. V lost 6 bases to trimming and J lost 6 bases, with 15 bases between them. The CDR3 contains 14 residues. In nucleotides, the CDR3 is TGTGCCAGCAGGACAGGTTTGCGCGCTCAGCCCCAGCATTTT. This sequence encodes CASRTGLRAQPQHF.

V is TRBV28 and J is TRBJ2-5, with 9 positions matching TRBD2. V shed 1 base, J shed 4 bases, and the junction held 10 bases outside the gene matches. The CDR3 contains 17 residues. CDR1 is MDHEN and CDR2 is SYDVKM in the germline V gene. The CDR3 DNA reads TGTGCCAGCAGTTTATTGATTAGCGGGGGCCTGGGAGAGACCCAGTACTTC. It codes for CASSLLISGGLGETQYF.

For the CDR3, the DNA is TGTGCCAGCAGCTCCCGGACTAGCGGGAGTCCAGATACGCAGTATTTT. It encodes CASSSRTSGSPDTQYF. The chain joins TRBV7-9 to TRBJ2-3; 13 bases are shared with TRBD2. Germline V gene lookup returns CDR1 SEHNR and CDR2 FQNEAQ (reference sequence). The CDR3 loop spans 16 amino acids. With V trimmed by 4 bases and J by 4 bases, 5 bases remained unmatched.

The chain carries TRBV6-2 or TRBV6-3 and TRBJ2-2; 8 bases agree with TRBD2. The CDR3 is 16 residues long. Germline values: CDR1 MNHEY, CDR2 SVGEGT. J gave up 5 bases and V 6 bases, and 11 bases lay outside the gene matches. In DNA form, the CDR3 reads TGTGCCAGCAGCCCTCCGGGACTAGGAGGGACCGGGGAGCTGTTTTTT. Residues: CASSPPGLGGTGELFF.

The gene calls are TRBV5-4 and TRBJ2-5; the D gene is possibly TRBD2 (5 bases). The CDR3 contains 15 residues. Germline V gene data show CDR1 as SGHNT and CDR2 as YYREEE (reference sequence). V gave up 4 bases and J gave up 5 bases, with 18 bases separating them. This CDR3 is CASSTALGSQETQYF. The CDR3 region has the DNA TGTGCCAGCAGCACCGCACTAGGGTCCCAGGAGACCCAGTACTTC.

The V gene is TRBV28, the J gene TRBJ2-5, with 12 nucleotides matching TRBD2. The V and J ends lost 6 bases and 3 bases, in that order; junction bases with no gene match: 5. The CDR3 contains 15 residues. The germline CDR1 and CDR2 sequences are MDHEN and SYDVKM. CDR3 amino acids: CASSRRLAGEETQYF. As DNA, the CDR3 is TGTGCCAGCAGCCGCCGACTAGCGGGAGAAGAGACCCAGTACTTC. Supplemented by reference TRBV28 and TRBJ2-5, the full variable domain reads DVKVTQSSRYLVKRTGEKVFLECVQDMDHENMFWYRQDPGLGLRLIYFSYDVKMKEKGDIPEGYSVSREKKERFSLILESASTNQTSMYLCASSRRLAGEETQYFGPGTRLLVL.

The rearrangement joins TRBV4-3 to TRBJ1-2; no clear D. CDR1 and CDR2 (germline): LGHNA, YSLEER. Trimming left V 0 bases short and J 4 bases short, with 12 bases between. The CDR3 loop spans 15 amino acids. CDR3 sequence reads: CASSQDVRAGYGYTF. CDR3 DNA: TGCGCCAGCAGCCAAGATGTCAGAGCGGGCTATGGCTACACCTTC.

This chain uses TRBV30 with TRBJ1-3, with D unclear. This CDR3 region has 12 residues. Germline lookup yields CDR1 GTSNPN and CDR2 SVGIG (reference sequence). Trimming removed 2 bases from V and 7 bases from J, with 9 bases in between. CDR3 region: CAWSPVTNTIYF. CDR3 DNA sequence: TGTGCCTGGAGTCCGGTTACGAACACCATATATTTT.

The chain has TRBV6-5 and TRBJ1-5; 8 bases are a match to TRBD1. Trimming removed 5 bases from V and 0 bases from J; junction bases left unmatched: 3. The CDR3 covers 15 residues. Germline lookup yields CDR1 MNHEY and CDR2 SVGAGI. This CDR3 reads CASSKGQDSNQPQHF. The CDR3 DNA reads as TGTGCCAGCAGTAAGGGACAGGATAGCAATCAGCCCCAGCATTTT.

V is TRBV6-1 and J is TRBJ2-7; D is possibly TRBD1 (6 bases). Trimming removed 0 bases at V and 0 bases at J, with 9 bases between. CDR1 is MNHNS, CDR2 SASEGT, per germline. This CDR3 is 15 amino acids long. The CDR3: CASSEAEGHSYEQYF. The CDR3 nucleotides are TGTGCCAGCAGTGAAGCAGAGGGACACTCCTACGAGCAGTACTTC.

The chain uses TRBV7-2 and TRBJ1-2, with a weak D call TRBD1 (5 bases). Per germline, CDR1 SGHTA and CDR2 FQGNSA. Trimming left V 0 bases short and J 8 bases short, with 13 bases between. There are 14 residues in the CDR3. The CDR3 region has the DNA TGTGCCAGCAGCTTAGCGAAGGCAGGGATGGGCTACACCTTC. It is translated as CASSLAKAGMGYTF.

This clone was observed once. The chain has TRBV9 and TRBJ2-7; 9 bases agree with TRBD2. Germline V gene sequence: CDR1 SGDLS, CDR2 YYNGEE. V was clipped by 0 bases and J by 1 base; unmatched bases: 2. This CDR3 contains 15 residues. In nucleotides, the CDR3 is TGTGCCAGCAGCGTAGAAACTAGCGGGTCCTACGAGCAGTACTTC. The encoded protein is CASSVETSGSYEQYF.

This rearrangement joins TRBV11-1 to TRBJ2-3; 7 bases agree with TRBD2. CDR1 is SGHAT, CDR2 FQDESV, per germline (reference sequence). The junction had 12 bases not matched to a gene; V was cut back by 7 bases and J by 2 bases. This CDR3 spans 16 amino acids. This CDR3 is CASKVGAGEYTDTQYF. CDR3 in DNA: TGTGCCAGCAAGGTTGGGGCGGGGGAGTACACAGATACGCAGTATTTT.

This sequence joins TRBV3-1 (or the pseudogene TRBV3-2) and TRBJ2-3, with 7 positions matching TRBD1. CDR1 LGHDT and CDR2 YNNKEL come from the germline V gene (reference sequence). CDR3 length: 14 amino acids. Trimming took 4 bases from V and 1 from J; bases not matched to a gene: 2. CDR3 coding DNA: TGTGCCAGCAGCCCGGGACAGCGCACAGATACGCAGTATTTT. Translated: CASSPGQRTDTQYF.